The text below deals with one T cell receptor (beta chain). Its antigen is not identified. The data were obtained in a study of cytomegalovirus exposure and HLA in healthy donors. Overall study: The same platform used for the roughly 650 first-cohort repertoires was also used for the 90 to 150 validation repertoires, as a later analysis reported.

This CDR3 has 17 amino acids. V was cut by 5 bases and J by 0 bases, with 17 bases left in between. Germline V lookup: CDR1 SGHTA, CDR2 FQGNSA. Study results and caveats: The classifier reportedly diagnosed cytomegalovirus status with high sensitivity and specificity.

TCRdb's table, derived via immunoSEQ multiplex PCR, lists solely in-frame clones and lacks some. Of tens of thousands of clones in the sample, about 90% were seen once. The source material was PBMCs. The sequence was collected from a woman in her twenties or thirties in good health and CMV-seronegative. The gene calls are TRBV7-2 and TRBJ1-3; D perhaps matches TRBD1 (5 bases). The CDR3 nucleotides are TGTGCCAGCAGCCCCGGGGCAGGGACTCTCTCTGGAAACACCATATATTTT. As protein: CASSPGAGTLSGNTIYF.